This TCR beta chain was recorded in a study of T cell responses to AZD1222 COVID-19 vaccine. Points on this clone: The antigen is undetermined.

Study-wide points: Samples come after the peak T cell response, not at day 14. Breadth and depth of Spike-specific TCRs rose after two AZD1222 doses.

The V end was cut by 2 bases, the J end by 6 bases, with 13 bases between. This CDR3 spans 14 amino acids. The germline CDR1 and CDR2 sequences are KGHSH and LQKENI. TCRdb keeps only in-frame clones here, not all; method: immunoSEQ multiplex PCR. The repertoire holds more than 60,000 clones, with 65% to 90% as singletons. Here the sequenced sample was peripheral blood, taken on day 0 of AZD1222 vaccination. J is TRBJ1-1 and V is TRBV18; weak D call: TRBD1 (5 bases). The TCR originated in an adult in good health. CDR3 in DNA: TGTGCCAGCTCACCAAGACAGACGAGCGCTGAAGCTTTCTTT. It translates to CASSPRQTSAEAFF. Filled out from reference TRBV18 and TRBJ1-1, the complete variable domain reads NAGVMQNPRHLVRRRGQEARLRCSPMKGHSHVYWYRQLPEEGLKFMVYLQKENIIDESGMPKERFSAEFPKEGPSILRIQQVVRGDSAAYFCASSPRQTSAEAFFGQGTRLTVV.